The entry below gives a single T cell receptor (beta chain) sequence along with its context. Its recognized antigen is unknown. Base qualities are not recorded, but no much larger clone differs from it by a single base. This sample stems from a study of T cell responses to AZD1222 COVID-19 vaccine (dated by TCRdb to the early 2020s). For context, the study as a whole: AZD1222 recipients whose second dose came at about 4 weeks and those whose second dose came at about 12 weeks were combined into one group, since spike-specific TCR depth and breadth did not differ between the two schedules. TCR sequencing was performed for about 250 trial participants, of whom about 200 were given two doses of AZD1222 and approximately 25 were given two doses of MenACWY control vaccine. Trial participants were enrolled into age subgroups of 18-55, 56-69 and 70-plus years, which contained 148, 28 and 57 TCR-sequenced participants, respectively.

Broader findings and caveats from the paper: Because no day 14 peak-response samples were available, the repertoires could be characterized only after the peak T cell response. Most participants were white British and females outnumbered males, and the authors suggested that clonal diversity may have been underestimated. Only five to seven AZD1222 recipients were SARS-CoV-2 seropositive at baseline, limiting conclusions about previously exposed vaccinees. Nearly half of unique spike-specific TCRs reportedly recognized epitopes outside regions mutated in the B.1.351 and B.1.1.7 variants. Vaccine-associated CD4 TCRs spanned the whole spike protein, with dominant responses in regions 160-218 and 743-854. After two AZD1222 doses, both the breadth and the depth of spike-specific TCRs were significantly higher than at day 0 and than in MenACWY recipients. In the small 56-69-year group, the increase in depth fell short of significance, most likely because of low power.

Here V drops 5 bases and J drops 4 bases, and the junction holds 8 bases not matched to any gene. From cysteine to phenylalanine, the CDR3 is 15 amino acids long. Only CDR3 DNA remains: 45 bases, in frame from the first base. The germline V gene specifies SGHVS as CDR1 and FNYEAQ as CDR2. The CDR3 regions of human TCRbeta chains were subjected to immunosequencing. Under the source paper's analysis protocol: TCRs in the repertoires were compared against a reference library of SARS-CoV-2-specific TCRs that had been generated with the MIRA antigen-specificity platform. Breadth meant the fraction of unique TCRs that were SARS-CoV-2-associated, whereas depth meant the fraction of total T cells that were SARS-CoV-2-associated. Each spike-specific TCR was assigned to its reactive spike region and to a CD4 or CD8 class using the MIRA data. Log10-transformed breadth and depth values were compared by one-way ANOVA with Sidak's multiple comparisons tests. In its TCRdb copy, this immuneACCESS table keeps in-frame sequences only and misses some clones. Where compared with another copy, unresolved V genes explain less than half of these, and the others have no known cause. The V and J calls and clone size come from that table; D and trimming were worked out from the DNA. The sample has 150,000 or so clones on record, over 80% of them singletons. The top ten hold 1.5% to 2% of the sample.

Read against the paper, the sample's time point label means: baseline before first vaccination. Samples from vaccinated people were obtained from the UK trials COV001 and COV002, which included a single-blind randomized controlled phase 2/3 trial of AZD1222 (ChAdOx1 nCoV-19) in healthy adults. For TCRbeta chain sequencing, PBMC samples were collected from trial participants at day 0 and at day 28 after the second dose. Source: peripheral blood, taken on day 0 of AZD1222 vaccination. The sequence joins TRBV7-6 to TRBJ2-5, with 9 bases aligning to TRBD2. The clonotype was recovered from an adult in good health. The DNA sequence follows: TGTGCCAGCAGCCCAGCCATAGCGGGGGTAGAGACCCAGTACTTC. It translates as CASSPAIAGVETQYF. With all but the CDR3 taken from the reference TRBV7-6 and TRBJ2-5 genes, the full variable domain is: GAGVSQSPRYKVTKRGQDVALRCDPISGHVSLYWYRQALGQGPEFLTYFNYEAQQDKSGLPNDRFSAERPEGSISTLTIQRTEQRDSAMYRCASSPAIAGVETQYFGPGTRLLVL.